This T cell receptor (beta chain) was sequenced in a study of CD8 T cells in Susac syndrome. Details on this clonotype: Antigen: not known.

Multiple sclerosis controls were treatment-naive patients with stable or active relapsing-remitting disease. TEMRA cells were FACS-enriched and CD8+ and CD4+ T cells negatively isolated. Whole-study results and caveats: Acknowledgment was made by the study that its TCR sequencing and HLA analysis involved a relatively small number of individuals.

The CDR3 consists of 14 residues. V lost 5 bases, J lost 4 bases, and 8 bases stayed unmatched. The germline V gene has CDR1 LGHDT and CDR2 YNNKEL (reference sequence). When the RNA was reverse transcribed, random hexamers were used with an input of roughly 0.45 to 1 ug. Each CDR3 protein gets one entry after TCRdb re-called the immunoSEQ multiplex PCR reads with MiXCR. The table includes about 250,000 distinct CDR3 sequences, about 93% detected once. The TCR was taken from a human donor with multiple sclerosis. The chain links TRBV3-1 to TRBJ2-7; 7 bases agree with TRBD1. Sequenced material: CD4+ T cells from PBMCs. CDR3 loop: CASSGGQSRYEQYF. The CDR3 bases are TGTGCCAGCAGCGGGGGACAGTCCAGATACGAGCAGTACTTC.